Each of the 10 T cell receptor beta chains below was sequenced from the same sample in a study of T cells in Graves' hyperthyroidism and ophthalmopathy. RNA transcripts provided the source from which TCR beta CDR3 regions were amplified. RT-PCR in the first round (using the HTBI primer set) targeted the TCR CDR3. A single record per CDR3 protein comes from TCRdb applying MiXCR to the multiplex PCR reads. The table has around 450,000 distinct CDR3 sequences, about 15% seen once. Source material: blood. The source is a woman between 18 and 29 years old with Graves' hyperthyroidism.

This chain uses TRBV19 with TRBJ2-1, with 8 bases that match TRBD1. Germline values: CDR1 LNHDA, CDR2 SQIVND (reference sequence). The CDR3 covers 16 residues. Losses at the gene ends were 2 bases for V and 7 bases for J; bases not matched to a gene: 10. The DNA for the CDR3 is TGTGCCAGTAGTATATATGGCAGGGGGCTACGGAATGAGCAGTTCTTC. Translating gives CASSIYGRGLRNEQFF. Combining the CDR3 with reference TRBV19 and TRBJ2-1 gives the whole variable domain DGGITQSPKYLFRKEGQNVTLSCEQNLNHDAMYWYRQDPGQGLRLIYYSQIVNDFQKGDIAEGYSVSREKKESFPLTVTSAQKNPTAFYLCASSIYGRGLRNEQFFGPGTRLTVL.

This clonotype was observed a few times. A clone one base away is much larger, so this may be a read error. This chain links TRBV7-2 with TRBJ1-3, with a possible D match to TRBD1 (5 bases). Germline V CDR1 and CDR2: SGHTA, FQGNSA. Trimming took off 1 base at V and 2 bases at J, with 6 bases between the two ends. The CDR3 spans 14 residues. The CDR3 bases are TGTGCCAGCAGCTTAGGGGGCCCTGGAAACACCATATATTTT. This gives the protein CASSLGGPGNTIYF.

This clonotype was seen at least ten times. The chain combines TRBV12-5 with TRBJ2-3; D is unresolved. V lost 2 bases and J lost 3, with 3 bases in between. CDR1 and CDR2 (germline): LGHNT, FRNRAP. The CDR3 extends over 12 amino acids. This CDR3 is CASGLNTDTQYF. The CDR3 DNA follows: TGTGCTAGTGGTTTGAATACAGATACGCAGTATTTT.

The table lists this clonotype with a few counts. This chain connects TRBV9 to TRBJ2-1, with 9 positions matching TRBD2. The length of the CDR3 is 16 residues. V shed 3 bases and J 4 bases; nucleotides not matched to a gene: 8. The germline V gene encodes CDR1 SGDLS and CDR2 YYNGEE. In nucleotides, the CDR3 is TGTGCCAGCAGCGCTACGAGCGGGAGGTTATACAATGAGCAGTTCTTC. The encoded protein is CASSATSGRLYNEQFF.

The rearrangement uses TRBV20-1 and TRBJ2-3; 11 nucleotides align to TRBD2. V dropped 5 bases and J dropped 4; count of bases not matched to a gene: 8. CDR3 length equals 15 residues. Germline CDR1 and CDR2: DFQATT and SNEGSKA (reference sequence). The CDR3 loop is CSAEGLAGGADTQYF. For the CDR3, the DNA is TGCAGTGCTGAGGGGCTAGCGGGAGGCGCAGATACGCAGTATTTT.

This clonotype was counted between two and nine times. This rearrangement joins TRBV6-5 to TRBJ2-1; TRBD2 agrees at 10 bases. The CDR3 length is 17 residues. Germline V gene lookup returns CDR1 MNHEY and CDR2 SVGAGI. Trimming took 2 bases from V and 4 from J; bases not matched to a gene: 8. CDR3 DNA: TGTGCCAGCAGTTACCGTCCGCTAGCGGGAGCTTACAATGAGCAGTTCTTC. It specifies CASSYRPLAGAYNEQFF.

This clonotype showed up many times. V is TRBV12-3 or TRBV12-4 and J is TRBJ1-2; D is perhaps TRBD1 (5 bases). V lost 3 bases, J lost 7 bases, and 15 bases lay in between. CDR3 length equals 14 residues. CDR3 nucleotide sequence: TGTGCCAGCAGTTTGGCACAGGTTCATAGTGGCTACACCTTC. Amino acid sequence: CASSLAQVHSGYTF.

The genes are TRBV7-9 and TRBJ2-7; the match to TRBD1 covers 11 bases. The V and J ends lost 4 bases and 4 bases, in that order; junction bases with no gene match: 6. Germline-derived CDR1 and CDR2 are SEHNR and FQNEAQ (reference sequence). The CDR3 has 15 amino acids. CDR3 coding DNA: TGTGCCAGCAGCTCCGGGACAGGGGGAGCTTACGAGCAGTACTTC. Translated, it gives CASSSGTGGAYEQYF.

This clonotype appeared a few times. This chain's CDR3 is CASSFEFRNTIYF. Written as DNA, the CDR3 is TGTGCCAGCAGTTTTGAGTTTCGAAACACCATATATTTT. J is TRBJ1-3 and V is TRBV12-3 or TRBV12-4; no definite D call. The V and J ends lost 3 bases and 5 bases respectively, with 8 bases between them. This CDR3 is 13 amino acids long.

This clonotype was recorded a few times. This chain uses TRBV7-2 with TRBJ2-1; D is perhaps TRBD1 (7 bases). The V gene lost 4 bases and the J gene lost 2 bases, with 12 bases spanning the gap. The CDR3 sequence is 15 residues long. Germline V lookup: CDR1 SGHTA, CDR2 FQGNSA. The CDR3 spells CASSSRGTAYNEQFF. The DNA of the CDR3 is TGTGCCAGCAGCTCGCGCGGGACAGCCTACAATGAGCAGTTCTTC.